This T cell receptor beta chain was retrieved from a study of T cell repertoires in cytomegalovirus infection. Study-wide background: Matching HLA type, along with CMV infection, was indicated by public TCR beta signatures.

Overall study findings and caveats: Within the response measured ex vivo, HLA-C-restricted CMV-specific TCR beta clonotypes were dominant. Public TCR beta family frequency separated CMV-and-HLA carriers, including in an independent cohort.

MiXCR, run by TCRdb on the reads, gives a single entry per CDR3 protein. Among around 800,000 distinct CDR3 sequences, about 30% were seen once, and the ten largest hold 9.5% to 15%. Concerning this clonotype: Its target is unknown.

The sequence was obtained from a human donor in good health (CMV status not recorded). Some clones in this sample may be carry-over from other donors' samples. This specimen consisted of cultured CD8+ T cells from PBMCs, obtained from culture after CMV antigen stimulation.

The DNA for the CDR3 is TGCGCCAGCAGCCAAGATCCTACAGGTGCCCAGCCCCAGCATTTT. As protein: CASSQDPTGAQPQHF. The chain has TRBV4-3 and TRBJ1-5; weak D call: TRBD1 (5 bases). The V gene lost 0 bases and the J gene lost 7 bases, with 13 bases spanning the gap. The CDR3 covers 15 residues. Germline CDR1 reads LGHNA; CDR2 reads YSLEER.